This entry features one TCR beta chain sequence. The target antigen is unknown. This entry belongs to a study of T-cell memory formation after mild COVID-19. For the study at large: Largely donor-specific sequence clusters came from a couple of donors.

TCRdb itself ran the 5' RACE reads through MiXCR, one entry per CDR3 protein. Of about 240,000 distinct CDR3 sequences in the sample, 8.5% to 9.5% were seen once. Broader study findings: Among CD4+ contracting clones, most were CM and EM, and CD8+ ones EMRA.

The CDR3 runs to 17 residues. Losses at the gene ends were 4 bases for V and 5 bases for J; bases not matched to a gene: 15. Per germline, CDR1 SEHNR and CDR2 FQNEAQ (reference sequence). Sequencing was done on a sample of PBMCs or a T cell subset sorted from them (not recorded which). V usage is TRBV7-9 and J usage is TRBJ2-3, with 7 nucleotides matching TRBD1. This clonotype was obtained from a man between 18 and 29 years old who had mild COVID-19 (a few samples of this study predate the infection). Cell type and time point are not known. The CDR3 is CASSYGLWTGEGDTQYF. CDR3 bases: TGTGCCAGCAGCTACGGATTGTGGACAGGTGAGGGAGATACGCAGTATTTT.